The next 22 T cell receptor beta chains were all read from a single sample in a study of blood T cell repertoires in COVID-19 (dated by TCRdb to the early 2020s). Library preparation was by the immunoSEQ multiplex PCR assay. In TCRdb, the immuneACCESS table is reduced to in-frame sequences with V and J assigned. These tables do not hold every clone; where another copy was compared, an unresolved V gene accounts for under half, and the others remain unexplained. Recorded for this sample are under 150,000 clones; around nine tenths of them occurred a single time. 8% to 8.5% of the sample belongs to the ten largest clones. Specimen: peripheral blood. Receptors were obtained from a woman aged 70-85 years who had recovered from COVID-19.

CDR3 sequence reads: CASIPDRGGPNTEAFF. For the CDR3, the DNA is TGTGCCAGCATCCCTGACAGGGGGGGCCCTAACACTGAAGCTTTCTTT. The chain employs TRBV5-6 and TRBJ1-1, with 9 bases lining up with TRBD1. Trimming took 6 bases from V and 2 from J; bases not matched to a gene: 11. The CDR3 spans 16 residues. Germline V CDR1 and CDR2: SGHDT, YYEEEE.

The chain's CDR3 is CSVPRKPLGNEQFF. CDR3 in DNA: TGCAGCGTTCCGCGGAAACCCCTGGGCAATGAGCAGTTCTTC. This chain joins TRBV29-1 and TRBJ2-1; no firm D call. CDR3 length: 14 amino acids. Per the germline V gene, CDR1 is SQVTM and CDR2 is ANQGSEA. Trimming pared 5 bases from V and 6 bases from J, leaving 17 bases between.

This clone was seen once. The chain links TRBV30 to TRBJ2-1, with TRBD2 identical over 11 bases. CDR1 and CDR2 (germline): GTSNPN, SVGIG (reference sequence). Unmatched junction bases numbered 3, after V lost 1 base and J lost 4 bases. There are 15 residues in the CDR3. The CDR3 here is CAWSAGLAAYNEQFF. The CDR3 nucleotides read TGTGCCTGGAGTGCGGGACTAGCGGCATACAATGAGCAGTTCTTC. Looking up the rest from reference TRBV30 and TRBJ2-1 gives the full variable domain: SQTIHQWPATLVQPVGSPLSLECTVEGTSNPNLYWYRQAAGRGLQLLFYSVGIGQISSEVPQNLSASRPQDRQFILSSKKLLLSDSGFYLCAWSAGLAAYNEQFFGPGTRLTVL.

This chain connects TRBV6-5 to TRBJ1-2, with 7 bases that match TRBD1. Germline values: CDR1 MNHEY, CDR2 SVGAGI. This CDR3 spans 12 amino acids. Trimming cost V 4 bases and J 8 bases; bases outside gene matches: 4. The CDR3, as DNA: TGTGCCAGCAGTTTCACAGGGGACGGCTACACCTTC. It codes for CASSFTGDGYTF.

The chain links TRBV5-1 to TRBJ2-3, with 7 positions matching TRBD1. J was trimmed by 10 bases and V by 4 bases; bases with no gene match: 6. Germline CDR1 SGHRS, CDR2 YFSETQ. This CDR3 spans 12 amino acids. The CDR3 is CASSPRDSAQYF. DNA for the CDR3: TGCGCCAGCAGCCCCCGGGACAGTGCGCAGTATTTT.

This sequence joins TRBV7-9 and TRBJ2-3; 11 nucleotides agree with TRBD2. The CDR3 spans 16 residues. Trimming at V came to 3 bases and at J to 2 bases, leaving 4 bases not matched to a gene. The germline V gene encodes CDR1 SEHNR and CDR2 FQNEAQ (reference sequence). This CDR3 is CASSFSTSGATDTQYF. The CDR3 DNA reads as TGTGCCAGCAGCTTTTCGACTAGCGGGGCCACAGATACGCAGTATTTT.

This chain uses TRBV24-1 with TRBJ2-5; a weak D match, TRBD1 (6 bases). Germline CDR1 and CDR2: KGHDR and SFDVKD. Trimming took off 2 bases at V and 5 bases at J, with 8 bases between the two ends. This CDR3 is 13 amino acids long. CDR3 residues: CATSDSDRETQYF. The CDR3 bases are TGTGCCACCAGTGATTCTGACAGGGAGACCCAGTACTTC.

The gene calls are TRBV7-9 and TRBJ2-3; D possibly corresponds to TRBD1 (5 bases). Looked up from germline, CDR1 is SEHNR and CDR2 is FQNEAQ (reference sequence). Trimming took off 5 bases at V and 4 bases at J, with 19 bases between the two ends. The CDR3 consists of 16 residues. The CDR3 coding sequence is TGTGCCAGCAGCCGCCCTACAGGCCTAGTCGCAGATACGCAGTATTTT. This codes for CASSRPTGLVADTQYF.

V is TRBV24-1 and J is TRBJ2-1; D gene ambiguous. The CDR3 sequence is 11 residues long. The germline V and J ends were trimmed by 6 bases and 4 bases, with 3 bases remaining between them. From germline, CDR1 is KGHDR and CDR2 SFDVKD. In DNA, the CDR3 is TGTGCCACCAGTCAGTACAATGAGCAGTTCTTC. Its translation: CATSQYNEQFF.

The chain recombines TRBV6-5 with TRBJ2-7; 9 nucleotides agree with TRBD1. Looked up from germline, CDR1 is MNHEY and CDR2 is SVGAGI. V shed 6 bases and J 6 bases; nucleotides not matched to a gene: 9. This CDR3 comprises 14 residues. CDR3 amino acids: CASRRTGARVEQYF. The CDR3 DNA is TGTGCCAGCAGAAGGACAGGGGCCAGGGTCGAGCAGTACTTC.

The genes are TRBV5-5 and TRBJ2-7, with 9 bases identical to TRBD2. CDR3 length: 17 amino acids. CDR1 and CDR2 (germline): SGHKS, YYEKEE (reference sequence). The J segment lost 2 bases and the V segment lost 2 bases, leaving 11 bases of the junction unmatched. This CDR3 is CASSFRPSGIPTYEQYF. The CDR3 coding sequence is TGTGCCAGCAGCTTCAGGCCTAGCGGGATACCCACCTACGAGCAGTACTTC.

V gene TRBV15 combines with J gene TRBJ1-3; D might be TRBD1 (5 bases). The germline V and J ends were trimmed by 4 bases and 4 bases, with 8 bases remaining between them. The CDR3 is 13 residues long. Looked up from germline, CDR1 is LNHNV and CDR2 is YYDKDF (reference sequence). CDR3 nucleotides: TGTGCCACCAGCACCCGACAGGGAAACACCATATATTTT. Translated, it gives CATSTRQGNTIYF.

The chain combines TRBV5-5 with TRBJ2-5, with 10 bases that match TRBD2. Germline CDR1 reads SGHKS; CDR2 reads YYEKEE (reference sequence). CDR3 length: 15 residues. V trimming: 3 bases; J trimming: 5 bases; junction bases outside the gene matches: 7. This CDR3 is CASSYRTSGSETQYF. The CDR3 coding sequence is TGTGCCAGCAGCTACCGGACTAGCGGCTCGGAGACCCAGTACTTC.

J is TRBJ2-7 and V is TRBV5-5; tentative D call: TRBD1 (6 bases). V shed 3 bases and J shed 3 bases, with 10 bases lying between them. The V gene's germline CDR1 is SGHKS and CDR2 YYEKEE (reference sequence). The CDR3 has 13 residues. CDR3 sequence: CASSSDSFYEQYF. In nucleotides, the CDR3 is TGTGCCAGCAGCTCGGACAGTTTCTACGAGCAGTACTTC.

The chain links TRBV3-1 (or the pseudogene TRBV3-2) to TRBJ2-6; D is uncertain. Trimming took off 10 bases at V and 11 bases at J, with 15 bases between the two ends. Germline CDR1 reads LGHDT; CDR2 reads YNNKEL (reference sequence). The CDR3 has 12 amino acids. CDR3 coding DNA: TGTGCCATAATCACGAAGCTCTACGTCCTGACTTTC. Translating it yields CAIITKLYVLTF.

This chain links TRBV9 with TRBJ2-7; the match to TRBD1 covers 8 bases. The CDR3 extends over 15 amino acids. V lost 0 bases and J lost 1; bases outside the gene matches: 3. Per the germline V gene, CDR1 is SGDLS and CDR2 is YYNGEE. The CDR3 DNA is TGTGCCAGCAGCGTAGGCGACAGGGGTTCCTACGAGCAGTACTTC. Amino acids: CASSVGDRGSYEQYF.

This chain joins TRBV19 and TRBJ1-1, with D possibly being TRBD1 (6 bases). Per germline, CDR1 LNHDA and CDR2 SQIVND (reference sequence). This CDR3 has 14 amino acids. V was clipped by 6 bases and J by 6 bases, with 17 bases between them. CDR3 loop: CASRRAARGPEAFF. The CDR3 DNA reads TGTGCCAGTAGGAGGGCGGCCAGGGGTCCTGAAGCTTTCTTT.

This clone was seen once. The chain couples TRBV7-2 to TRBJ2-1; TRBD2 aligns across 8 bases. The CDR3 covers 16 residues. Germline V lookup: CDR1 SGHTA, CDR2 FQGNSA. V was pared by 0 bases and J by 7 bases, with 8 bases of the junction left unmatched. The CDR3: CASSLAIGGGWNEQFF. Written as DNA, the CDR3 is TGTGCCAGCAGCTTAGCGATCGGGGGGGGATGGAATGAGCAGTTCTTC.

V usage is TRBV7-2 and J usage is TRBJ1-1, with 7 bases lining up with TRBD1. CDR1 and CDR2 (germline): SGHTA, FQGNSA. The CDR3 contains 14 residues. With V trimmed by 5 bases and J by 2 bases, 5 bases remained unmatched. CDR3 nucleotides: TGTGCCAGCAGCGGAAGGGGGCCCAACACTGAAGCTTTCTTT. This codes for CASSGRGPNTEAFF.

The chain uses TRBV7-2 and TRBJ2-1; TRBD2 agrees at 11 bases. V was clipped by 3 bases and J by 8 bases; unmatched bases: 12. Germline V gives CDR1 SGHTA, CDR2 FQGNSA. The CDR3 has 17 amino acids. As DNA, the CDR3 is TGTGCCAGCAGCTTGAATCGGGCTAGCGGGGGGTTCGATGAGCAGTTCTTC. It encodes CASSLNRASGGFDEQFF.

The chain links TRBV18 to TRBJ1-4, with 11 nucleotides matching TRBD1. There are 16 residues in the CDR3. CDR1 and CDR2 from the germline V gene are KGHSH and LQKENI. V was pared by 4 bases and J by 8 bases, with 9 bases of the junction left unmatched. Here the CDR3 reads CASSLNEGQGGEKLFF. In nucleotides, the CDR3 is TGTGCCAGCTCACTAAACGAGGGACAGGGGGGCGAAAAACTGTTTTTT.

This clone was recorded a few times. The rearrangement links TRBV7-2 to TRBJ2-7, with D maybe TRBD1 (5 bases). The V gene lost 0 bases and the J gene lost 2 bases, with 5 bases spanning the gap. The CDR3 covers 13 residues. The germline V gene has CDR1 SGHTA and CDR2 FQGNSA. The CDR3 protein is CASSLAGAYEQYF. CDR3 DNA sequence: TGTGCCAGCAGCTTAGCAGGGGCCTACGAGCAGTACTTC.